The source of this T cell receptor (beta chain) is a study of blood T cell repertoires in COVID-19. Sequencing was performed with immunoSEQ multiplex PCR; in TCRdb, only in-frame clones are kept and a portion is missing. The sample records roughly 150,000 clones, around 90% being singletons. The germline gives CDR1 MDHEN, CDR2 SYDVKM. This CDR3 region has 14 residues. Unmatched junction bases numbered 10, after V lost 7 bases and J lost 4 bases. V is TRBV28 and J is TRBJ2-7, with 7 bases that match TRBD1. The sample was peripheral blood. This sequence originates from a man aged 50-59 years who had recovered from COVID-19. The CDR3 sequence: CASTRTGPAYEQYF. CDR3 nucleotide sequence: TGTGCCAGCACCCGGACAGGTCCGGCATACGAGCAGTACTTC.